The 18 T cell receptor beta chains below were found in one sample sequenced in a study of read filtering for tumor transcriptome and immune sequencing. From 300 to 450 ng of RNA, a library with molecular barcoded alpha/delta and beta/gamma adaptors was made. TCRdb re-called the reads with MiXCR, one entry per CDR3 protein. Found here are nearly 60,000 distinct CDR3 sequences, around an eighth of them singletons; the top ten hold more than 15%. Sequences were obtained from a population of CD138-negative cells sorted from bone marrow. These receptors all stem from a donor aged 40 or older with multiple myeloma.

Many counts were recorded for this clonotype. The CDR3 DNA reads TGTGCCAGCAGTTACTTGGGCTTAAGTTCAGAGACCCAGTACTTC. Translating it yields CASSYLGLSSETQYF. The chain carries TRBV6-2 or TRBV6-3 and TRBJ2-5, with D unclear. Germline V gene lookup returns CDR1 MNHEY and CDR2 SVGEGT. The CDR3 sequence is 15 residues long. Trimming pared 1 base from V and 4 bases from J, leaving 13 bases between.

Concerning this clonotype itself: A clone one base away is much larger, so this may be a read error. Since the CDR3 does not end with the conserved phenylalanine or tryptophan, this likely comes from a read error. This sequence joins TRBV4-1 and TRBJ1-1; D gene uncertain. This CDR3 comprises 12 residues. Between the trimmed V and J ends, which lost 3 bases and 4 bases, there was a span of 6 bases. Germline values: CDR1 MGHRA, CDR2 YSYEKL. The CDR3 nucleotides read TGCGCCAGCAGCCAGGGGAGCACTGAAGCTTTCCTT. Translating gives CASSQGSTEAFL.

This clonotype was counted many times. J is TRBJ1-4 and V is TRBV6-5; the D is unclear. V gave up 0 bases and J gave up 4 bases, with 9 bases separating them. Germline loops: CDR1 MNHEY, CDR2 SVGAGI. There are 15 residues in the CDR3. CDR3 sequence (DNA): TGTGCCAGCAGTTACTCGGGTCTCCTTAATGAAAAACTGTTTTTT. This gives the protein CASSYSGLLNEKLFF.

Many counts were recorded for this clonotype. V is TRBV30 and J is TRBJ2-5; D possibly corresponds to TRBD2 (5 bases). The length of the CDR3 is 17 residues. V was clipped by 0 bases and J by 5 bases, with 22 bases between them. The germline gives CDR1 GTSNPN, CDR2 SVGIG (reference sequence). The CDR3 here is CAWSVAPVLAVRETQYF. The CDR3 DNA reads as TGTGCCTGGAGTGTAGCTCCCGTGCTAGCAGTGAGGGAGACCCAGTACTTC.

There are many counts of this clonotype. The chain employs TRBV6-5 and TRBJ1-4; 8 nucleotides align to TRBD1. The germline V gene encodes CDR1 MNHEY and CDR2 SVGAGI. The ends lost 5 bases at V and 7 bases at J; junction bases unmatched: 12. This CDR3 region has 16 residues. CDR3 sequence: CASSHGQGRAREKLFF. The CDR3 nucleotides read TGTGCCAGCAGTCATGGACAGGGACGGGCCCGTGAAAAACTGTTTTTT.

This clonotype was counted many times. The chain recombines TRBV18 with TRBJ2-7; D remains ambiguous. The germline V gene has CDR1 KGHSH and CDR2 LQKENI. The length of the CDR3 is 13 residues. Deletions cut 2 bases from V and 3 bases from J, with 8 bases between. The chain's CDR3 is CASSPRTGYEQYF. The CDR3 DNA reads TGTGCCAGCTCACCAAGGACGGGCTACGAGCAGTACTTC.

This clonotype has at least ten counts. The chain combines TRBV10-3 with TRBJ2-7; 7 bases are a match to TRBD1. The germline V gene encodes CDR1 ENHRY and CDR2 SYGVKD. The CDR3 is 13 residues long. The junction had 6 bases not matched to a gene; V was cut back by 10 bases and J by 0 bases. The CDR3 nucleotides are TGTGCCACCCGGACAGGCAGCTCCTACGAGCAGTACTTC. It encodes CATRTGSSYEQYF.

This clonotype appeared many times. This sequence joins TRBV6-6 and TRBJ1-5; D remains unclear. The CDR3 covers 13 residues. Trimming pared 6 bases from V and 2 bases from J, leaving 8 bases between. Germline V CDR1 and CDR2: MNHNY, SVGAGI (reference sequence). CDR3 bases: TGTGCCAGCAGAACTCGGGGCAATCAGCCCCAGCATTTT. It encodes CASRTRGNQPQHF.

This clonotype came up many times. J is TRBJ1-2 and V is TRBV6-5; D might be TRBD1 (5 bases). Germline assignment: CDR1 MNHEY and CDR2 SVGAGI. This CDR3 comprises 16 residues. With 0 bases removed from V and 6 bases from J, the gap between germline ends came to 17 bases. The CDR3 reads CASSYSRGRLGDGYTF. The DNA for the CDR3 is TGTGCCAGCAGTTACTCGCGGGGACGGCTGGGAGATGGCTACACCTTC.

There are many counts of this clonotype. The chain couples TRBV24-1 to TRBJ2-3; 7 bases are a match to TRBD1. CDR3 size: 16 residues. The ends lost 4 bases at V and 0 bases at J; junction bases unmatched: 6. The germline V gene has CDR1 KGHDR and CDR2 SFDVKD. DNA of the CDR3: TGTGCCACCAGTGACCCCGGGACAGCTAGCACAGATACGCAGTATTTT. Amino acid sequence: CATSDPGTASTDTQYF.

This clonotype has just a few counts. Possible read error: a much larger clone is one base away. The chain couples TRBV5-5 to TRBJ1-1; D might be TRBD1 (5 bases). This CDR3 is built from 14 residues. The germline V gene has CDR1 SGHKS and CDR2 YYEKEE (reference sequence). DNA for the CDR3: TGTGCCAGCAGCTTGGTGCCGGGGGATACTGAAGCTGTCTTT. Amino acids: CASSLVPGDTEAVF.

This clonotype was detected only a few times. The chain couples TRBV15 to TRBJ2-7; D not resolved. Germline loops: CDR1 LNHNV, CDR2 YYDKDF (reference sequence). The V and J ends lost 4 bases and 2 bases respectively, with 3 bases between them. This CDR3 region has 11 residues. CDR3 in amino acids: CATSTTYEQYF. Here the CDR3 DNA reads TGTGCCACCAGCACAACCTACGAGCAGTACTTC.

This clonotype was recorded at least ten times. The gene calls are TRBV14 and TRBJ1-4; TRBD1 agrees at 7 bases. The trim removed 4 bases at V and 11 bases at J, leaving 4 bases unmatched. This CDR3 contains 12 residues. CDR1 and CDR2 from the germline V gene are SGHDN and FVKESK. The CDR3 loop reads CASSRDRAKLFF. CDR3 DNA: TGTGCCAGCAGCCGCGACAGGGCGAAACTGTTTTTT.

This clonotype was seen only a few times. The chain's CDR3 is CASSRRGAYQETQYF. For the CDR3, the DNA is TGTGCCAGCAGCCGGCGGGGGGCGTACCAAGAGACCCAGTACTTC. The chain combines TRBV3-1 with TRBJ2-5, with 8 bases fitting TRBD2. After removal of 4 bases from V and 0 bases from J, the junction contained 4 bases not matched to a gene. The CDR3 totals 15 residues. CDR1 LGHDT and CDR2 YNNKEL come from the germline V gene (reference sequence).

This clonotype was detected many times. The CDR3 spells CASSLAQSGETQYF. The CDR3 DNA follows: TGCGCCAGCAGCTTGGCACAATCCGGGGAGACCCAGTACTTC. J is TRBJ2-5 and V is TRBV5-1, with unresolved D. This CDR3 is 14 amino acids long. The ends were cut back, 0 bases at V and 5 bases at J, with 11 bases in the middle. The V gene's germline CDR1 is SGHRS and CDR2 YFSETQ.

About this clonotype itself: A single base is all that separates this from a far larger clone, so a read error is likely. The genes are TRBV7-7 and TRBJ2-1; D assignment may be TRBD1 or TRBD2 (5 bases each). The ends were cut back, 5 bases at V and 10 bases at J, with 9 bases in the middle. CDR1 and CDR2 from the germline V gene are SSHAT and FNYEAQ (reference sequence). The CDR3 loop spans 11 amino acids. The CDR3, as DNA: TGTGCCAGCAGCGGGGGTCGCGAGCAGTTCTTC. Amino acids: CASSGGREQFF.

This clonotype was counted ten times or more. The rearrangement uses TRBV2 and TRBJ2-3; D unclear. Germline-derived CDR1 and CDR2 are SNHLY and FYNNEI. V was clipped by 8 bases and J by 4 bases, with 10 bases between them. This CDR3 has 12 amino acids. The CDR3 protein is CASVDVADTQYF. CDR3 nucleotide sequence: TGTGCCAGCGTTGACGTTGCAGATACGCAGTATTTT. The full variable domain, with the rest looked up from reference TRBV2 and TRBJ2-3, is EPEVTQTPSHQVTQMGQEVILRCVPISNHLYFYWYRQILGQKVEFLVSFYNNEISEKSEIFDDQFSVERPDGSNFTLKIRSTKLEDSAMYFCASVDVADTQYFGPGTRLTVL.

About this clonotype: A read error may explain this, as a much larger clone is one base away. The chain recombines TRBV6-1 with TRBJ2-3; possibly TRBD2 for D (6 bases). The germline V gene encodes CDR1 MNHNS and CDR2 SASEGT. This CDR3 contains 15 residues. Between the trimmed V and J ends, which lost 11 bases and 2 bases, there was a span of 20 bases. CDR3 coding DNA: TGTGCCGGCACTCCACTAGCAGCCCCCACAGATACGCAGTATTTT. Its translation is CAGTPLAAPTDTQYF.